The clone carrying this T cell receptor (beta chain) has only a few counts. The assay was immunoSEQ multiplex PCR, and TCRdb's table has in-frame clones only and misses some. The sample lists a few hundred thousand clones, around 80% seen once, with less than 15% in the top ten. These data belong to a study of shared clonotypes between healthy human individuals. The study drew its donors from healthy HIV-negative adults without recent acute infections or vaccinations. Sequenced material: PBMCs. The TCR comes from a woman between 40 and 50 years old in good health. Some clones in this sample may be carry-over from other donors' samples.

Written as DNA, the CDR3 is TGTGCCAGCAGCTTAGATGGGGGCTACGAGCAGTACTTC. It specifies CASSLDGGYEQYF. The chain couples TRBV7-8 to TRBJ2-7, with D perhaps assigned TRBD1 or TRBD2 (5 bases each). Germline CDR1 SGHVS, CDR2 FQNEAQ. This CDR3 is built from 13 residues. V shed 1 base and J shed 3 bases, with 7 bases lying between them.